The source of this T cell receptor (beta chain) is a study of blood T cell repertoires in COVID-19. Study information: Sites across the United States, Italy and Spain contributed samples from acute and convalescent COVID-19.

Each participant's cohort was designated according to participant-reported clinical history. Germline loops: CDR1 MNHEY, CDR2 SVGAGI. Trimming took 6 bases from V and 2 from J; bases not matched to a gene: 9. The CDR3 runs 15 residues. Study processing details: Amplified reference gene primers provided the basis for estimating nucleated cell counts. Profiling relied on immunoSEQ multiplex PCR, and the TCRdb table lists in-frame clones only, not all of them. That table is the source of V, J and clone size, and D and trimming were worked out from the DNA. Of a few hundred thousand clones listed, under 90% are singletons.

The clonotype originates from a man aged 25-45 years with acute COVID-19. Material: PBMCs or T cells enriched from blood (not recorded which). The chain links TRBV6-5 to TRBJ1-2; 7 nucleotides match TRBD1. CDR3: CASRGRQGANYGYTF. The CDR3, as DNA: TGTGCCAGCAGGGGGAGACAGGGCGCAAACTATGGCTACACCTTC.